This entry lists 30 T cell receptor beta chains sequenced from one sample in a study of blood T cells in healthy people across ages. A second PCR of 7 to 11 cycles used a sample-barcoded 5' primer and a J-beta primer mix. TCRdb reprocessed the 5' RACE reads with MiXCR, giving one entry per CDR3 protein. The sample lists 1.4 million to 1.5 million distinct CDR3 sequences; roughly 45% were seen once. The sample was blood. These receptors came from a woman aged 18-29 years in good health.

This clonotype was seen many times. The V gene is TRBV10-3, the J gene TRBJ2-3; 11 nucleotides align to TRBD1. V shed 9 bases and J 4 bases; nucleotides not matched to a gene: 6. The CDR3 totals 14 residues. Germline V gene sequence: CDR1 ENHRY, CDR2 SYGVKD. For the CDR3, the DNA is TGTGCCATGCGGGGACAGGGGGAGCCAGATACGCAGTATTTT. It codes for CAMRGQGEPDTQYF.

The chain employs TRBV10-3 and TRBJ1-1; D perhaps matches TRBD1 (6 bases). CDR1 and CDR2 (germline): ENHRY, SYGVKD. The CDR3 is 14 residues long. Between the trimmed V and J ends, which lost 2 bases and 4 bases, there was a span of 11 bases. The CDR3 region is CAISEAGGPTEAFF. In DNA form, the CDR3 reads TGTGCCATCAGTGAGGCGGGGGGCCCCACTGAAGCTTTCTTT.

This chain joins TRBV30 and TRBJ1-2; 7 nucleotides agree with TRBD1. V was clipped by 4 bases and J by 0 bases; unmatched bases: 5. Per germline, CDR1 GTSNPN and CDR2 SVGIG (reference sequence). The CDR3 extends over 14 amino acids. CDR3 loop: CAWTRDSSNYGYTF. CDR3 DNA sequence: TGTGCCTGGACCCGGGACAGTTCTAACTATGGCTACACCTTC.

This chain uses TRBV28 with TRBJ2-7, with 7 positions matching TRBD1. The CDR3 spans 16 residues. The trim removed 2 bases at V and 3 bases at J, leaving 10 bases unmatched. From germline, CDR1 is MDHEN and CDR2 SYDVKM. Written as DNA, the CDR3 is TGTGCCAGCAGTTTAGGTGGGGGACAGAAGATCTACGAGCAGTACTTC. It codes for CASSLGGGQKIYEQYF.

The chain joins TRBV4-1 to TRBJ1-1; 8 nucleotides match TRBD1. The CDR3 is 13 amino acids. CDR1 is MGHRA, CDR2 YSYEKL, per germline. The V and J ends lost 4 bases and 8 bases, in that order; junction bases with no gene match: 6. This CDR3 is CASSPGQALEAFF. CDR3 DNA sequence: TGCGCCAGCAGCCCGGGACAGGCGCTCGAAGCTTTCTTT.

The genes are TRBV5-6 and TRBJ2-4; D is unclear. The V end was cut by 0 bases, the J end by 13 bases, with 29 bases between. Per the germline V gene, CDR1 is SGHDT and CDR2 is YYEEEE. This CDR3 has 18 amino acids. As DNA, the CDR3 is TGTGCCAGCAGCTTGGCTTTTCCGCTTTGGTCCGGGTACAATGAGCAGTACTTC. It codes for CASSLAFPLWSGYNEQYF.

This chain links TRBV25-1 with TRBJ2-7; tentative D call: TRBD2 (6 bases). This CDR3 has 15 residues. Trimming took off 1 base at V and 8 bases at J, with 18 bases between the two ends. The germline gives CDR1 MGHDK, CDR2 SYGVNS. CDR3 sequence (DNA): TGTGCCAGCAGTGAATCCGGTTACCGGGACTCCAAGCAGTACTTC. Translating it yields CASSESGYRDSKQYF.

The J gene is TRBJ2-6, the V gene TRBV7-9; D perhaps matches TRBD2 (6 bases). Deletions cut 11 bases from V and 0 bases from J, with 14 bases between. The germline CDR1 and CDR2 sequences are SEHNR and FQNEAQ (reference sequence). This CDR3 is built from 15 residues. CDR3 sequence: CAGGIANSGANVLTF. CDR3 DNA: TGTGCCGGAGGGATTGCCAACTCTGGGGCCAACGTCCTGACTTTC.

This clonotype has only a few counts. The rearrangement uses TRBV11-2 and TRBJ2-1; the match to TRBD1 covers 8 bases. V shed 4 bases and J 8 bases; nucleotides not matched to a gene: 10. This CDR3 contains 15 residues. CDR1 and CDR2 (germline): SGHAT, FQNNGV. The CDR3 region has the DNA TGTGCCAGCAGCTCCCTACGGACAGGGTTGGATGAGCAGTTCTTC. This gives the protein CASSSLRTGLDEQFF.

Comments on this clonotype: A much larger clone lies one base from this, so it may be a read error. The rearrangement joins TRBV21-1 to TRBJ2-7; the table assigns TRBD2, which was not confirmed against the DNA. TRBV21-1 is a pseudogene. The CDR3 sequence is 15 residues long. CDR3 in DNA: TGTGCCAGCAGCAATAGGAGCGGGGTGGTCGATGGGCAGTACTTC. The encoded protein is CASSNRSGVVDGQYF.

This clonotype came up a few times. The rearrangement joins TRBV28 to TRBJ1-2; D uncertain. The germline CDR1 and CDR2 sequences are MDHEN and SYDVKM. V lost 6 bases, J lost 5 bases, and 22 bases lay in between. This CDR3 comprises 16 residues. CDR3 loop: CASSYHGLGSPYGYTF. In DNA form, the CDR3 reads TGTGCCAGCAGCTATCATGGTCTGGGGTCACCTTATGGCTACACCTTC.

There are a few counts of this clonotype. The chain has TRBV20-1 and TRBJ2-1, with TRBD2 matching 7 bases. The CDR3 has 14 amino acids. Germline V gene sequence: CDR1 DFQATT, CDR2 SNEGSKA (reference sequence). The trim removed 2 bases at V and 8 bases at J, leaving 9 bases unmatched. The CDR3 sequence: CSARSGTGADEQFF. The CDR3 nucleotides are TGCAGTGCTAGAAGCGGGACCGGGGCGGATGAGCAGTTCTTC.

The genes are TRBV6-2 or TRBV6-3 and TRBJ2-7; D gene uncertain. The ends were cut back, 2 bases at V and 1 base at J, with 3 bases in the middle. This CDR3 is built from 12 residues. CDR1 and CDR2 (germline): MNHEY, SVGEGT. CDR3 residues: CASSYESYEQYF. CDR3 DNA: TGTGCCAGCAGTTACGAGTCCTACGAGCAGTACTTC.

The chain recombines TRBV10-3 with TRBJ2-2; D may match TRBD1 or TRBD2 (6 bases each). V was pared by 8 bases and J by 6 bases, with 16 bases between. The germline gives CDR1 ENHRY, CDR2 SYGVKD. The CDR3 spans 14 residues. The DNA of the CDR3 is TGTGCCATCCCTGAGGGGGGCCATCCCGGGGAGCTGTTTTTT. It specifies CAIPEGGHPGELFF.

The chain employs TRBV9 and TRBJ2-2; D tentatively reads TRBD1 or TRBD2 (7 bases each). Germline loops: CDR1 SGDLS, CDR2 YYNGEE. The CDR3 totals 16 residues. V lost 0 bases and J 4 bases, leaving 13 bases between the germline ends. The CDR3 is CASSVGAGQLTGELFF. The DNA of the CDR3 is TGTGCCAGCAGCGTAGGAGCGGGACAGCTCACCGGGGAGCTGTTTTTT. Based on the CDR3 plus reference TRBV9 and TRBJ2-2, the full variable domain is DSGVTQTPKHLITATGQRVTLRCSPRSGDLSVYWYQQSLDQGLQFLIQYYNGEERAKGNILERFSAQQFPDLHSELNLSSLELGDSALYFCASSVGAGQLTGELFFGEGSRLTVL.

This clonotype has more than one count but fewer than ten. The J gene is TRBJ2-5, the V gene TRBV29-1, with 9 bases aligning to TRBD2. Germline V gene lookup returns CDR1 SQVTM and CDR2 ANQGSEA. Losses at the gene ends were 2 bases for V and 5 bases for J; bases not matched to a gene: 12. This CDR3 is 16 amino acids long. The CDR3 loop is CSVESSWTSEQETQYF. CDR3 nucleotides: TGCAGCGTTGAATCTTCCTGGACTAGCGAGCAGGAGACCCAGTACTTC.

This clonotype was seen only once. V gene TRBV27 combines with J gene TRBJ2-7, with unresolved D. This CDR3 spans 14 amino acids. The V gene's germline CDR1 is MNHEY and CDR2 SMNVEV (reference sequence). Trimming removed 7 bases at V and 2 bases at J, with 15 bases between. In DNA, the CDR3 is TGTGCCAGCAATGGTGCGGATCAACCCTACGAGCAGTACTTC. Translated: CASNGADQPYEQYF.

This clonotype was counted a single time. This chain joins TRBV6-5 and TRBJ2-1, with 9 bases aligning to TRBD2. V dropped 0 bases and J dropped 1; count of bases not matched to a gene: 13. CDR1 and CDR2 (germline): MNHEY, SVGAGI. The CDR3 has 20 residues. For the CDR3, the DNA is TGTGCCAGCAGTTACTCGTTTTGGGGCGGGGGGGGGCGTTCCTACAATGAGCAGTTCTTC. This codes for CASSYSFWGGGGRSYNEQFF.

This clonotype was seen at least ten times. The V gene is TRBV27, the J gene TRBJ1-5; D not resolved. Trimming removed 5 bases at V and 2 bases at J, with 13 bases between. This CDR3 has 15 amino acids. From germline, CDR1 is MNHEY and CDR2 SMNVEV (reference sequence). The CDR3 DNA reads TGTGCCAGCAGTCTAGCGGTGACGGGCAATCAGCCCCAGCATTTT. Its protein is CASSLAVTGNQPQHF.

J is TRBJ1-1 and V is TRBV28; D gene ambiguous. The CDR3 consists of 15 residues. V lost 2 bases to trimming and J lost 10 bases, with 20 bases between them. Germline V gene data show CDR1 as MDHEN and CDR2 as SYDVKM. The CDR3 nucleotides read TGTGCCAGCAGTTTAAGCTCCGCGGGGTTAGAAGGAGCTTTCTTT. This translates into CASSLSSAGLEGAFF.

The chain carries TRBV5-1 and TRBJ1-2; TRBD1 is a possible D gene (5 bases). Germline CDR1 is SGHRS and CDR2 is YFSETQ. The CDR3 is 16 amino acids. Trimming pared 2 bases from V and 8 bases from J, leaving 22 bases between. Here the CDR3 reads CASSLGGSTTGRGYTF. The CDR3 DNA reads TGCGCCAGCAGCTTAGGAGGCTCTACCACGGGACGGGGCTACACCTTC.

This clonotype appeared a few times. The CDR3 bases are TGCGCCAGCAGCATACCTCAGGGTCCGGAGACCCAGTACTTC. Its protein product is CASSIPQGPETQYF. This chain uses TRBV5-1 with TRBJ2-5; tentative D call: TRBD1 (5 bases). CDR3 length: 14 residues. CDR1 and CDR2 from the germline V gene are SGHRS and YFSETQ. Trimming stripped 4 bases from V and 5 bases from J, with 15 bases between.

The rearrangement links TRBV6-2 or TRBV6-3 to TRBJ1-2; 7 positions agree with TRBD1. V shed 6 bases, J shed 10 bases, and the junction held 8 bases outside the gene matches. Germline lookup yields CDR1 MNHEY and CDR2 SVGEGT. CDR3 length: 12 amino acids. The CDR3 DNA is TGTGCCAGCAGCTCCAACAGGGGAGCCTACACCTTC. The encoded protein is CASSSNRGAYTF.

The V call is TRBV2, the J call TRBJ2-5; perhaps TRBD2 as D (6 bases). The CDR3 extends over 14 amino acids. Germline V lookup: CDR1 SNHLY, CDR2 FYNNEI. V lost 3 bases, J lost 11 bases, and 19 bases lay in between. The CDR3 is CASSDSGGYNEQYF. CDR3 nucleotides: TGTGCCAGCAGTGATTCCGGGGGTTACAATGAGCAGTACTTC.

This clonotype was counted at least ten times. This chain joins TRBV5-1 and TRBJ2-1, with 8 bases aligning to TRBD2. Germline values: CDR1 SGHRS, CDR2 YFSETQ. The CDR3 totals 15 residues. The ends lost 5 bases at V and 4 bases at J; junction bases unmatched: 8. Written as DNA, the CDR3 is TGCGCCAGCAGTGGGGACCTAGCGGGTTACAATGAGCAGTTCTTC. Encoded protein: CASSGDLAGYNEQFF.

The chain uses TRBV7-6 and TRBJ2-3; TRBD2 agrees at 13 bases. V gave up 5 bases and J gave up 10 bases; unmatched junction bases: 6. The V gene's germline CDR1 is SGHVS and CDR2 FNYEAQ. CDR3 length equals 14 residues. The CDR3 DNA reads TGTGCCAGCAGCCCCGGGACTAGCGGGACTCCGCAGTATTTT. Its protein is CASSPGTSGTPQYF.

This clonotype was counted a few times. The chain recombines TRBV10-2 with TRBJ1-4; tentatively, D is TRBD1 (5 bases). The germline gives CDR1 WSHSY, CDR2 SAAADI. The CDR3 runs to 13 residues. Trimming removed 8 bases from V and 5 bases from J, with 12 bases in between. The CDR3 sequence is CASSGGGNEKLFF. The CDR3 nucleotides are TGCGCCAGCTCTGGGGGAGGCAATGAAAAACTGTTTTTT.

The sample holds many counts of this clonotype. The genes are TRBV29-1 and TRBJ2-7; D assignment may be TRBD1 or TRBD2 (6 bases each). The end of the DNA is better explained by TRBJ2-5, so the J call may be wrong. CDR1 is SQVTM, CDR2 ANQGSEA, per germline. CDR3 length: 13 amino acids. The CDR3 DNA reads as TGCAGCGTTGACAGGGGAACGGAGGGGACCCAGTACTTC. It specifies CSVDRGTEGTQYF.

This chain uses TRBV7-2 with TRBJ1-5; D is possibly TRBD1 (6 bases). V dropped 0 bases and J dropped 5 bases, with 20 bases sitting between them. Germline assignment: CDR1 SGHTA and CDR2 FQGNSA. This CDR3 spans 18 amino acids. CDR3 DNA sequence: TGTGCCAGCAGCTTAGCCGCTGGTTACAGGGACGAGGATCAGCCCCAGCATTTT. Protein product: CASSLAAGYRDEDQPQHF. Combining the CDR3 with reference TRBV7-2 and TRBJ1-5 gives the whole variable domain GAGVSQSPSNKVTEKGKDVELRCDPISGHTALYWYRQSLGQGLEFLIYFQGNSAPDKSGLPSDRFSAERTGGSVSTLTIQRTQQEDSAVYLCASSLAAGYRDEDQPQHFGDGTRLSIL.

This rearrangement joins TRBV2 to TRBJ2-4; 7 bases fit TRBD1. This CDR3 has 13 amino acids. The J segment lost 6 bases and the V segment lost 1 base, leaving 0 bases of the junction unmatched. Looked up from germline, CDR1 is SNHLY and CDR2 is FYNNEI. The CDR3: CASSEGQGNIQYF. CDR3 DNA sequence: TGTGCCAGCAGTGAAGGACAGGGAAACATTCAGTACTTC.